These T cell receptor beta chains were read from a single sample in a study of untreated major depressive disorder. Libraries were prepared by immunoSEQ multiplex PCR; TCRdb keeps only in-frame clonotypes and omits some of them. The sample shows some 27,000 clones, about 91% of them seen only once. The sequencing input was CD4+ T cells from PBMCs. Receptors were obtained from a young woman with major depressive disorder. CDR3s include the opening cysteine and the closing phenylalanine or tryptophan. The order of the fields is D gene, J gene, V gene, clone size, CDR3 DNA, CDR3 protein. A D gene is named only where the DNA matches it firmly. The listing skips clone size in some rows; elsewhere it reads once, few, many or a size class.

d_gene: NA; j_gene: TRBJ2-2; v_gene: TRBV11-3; abundance: NA; CDR3nt: TGTGCCAGCAGCCTAGAGTCTAGCGCCACCGGGGAGCTGTTTTTT; CDR3aa: CASSLESSATGELFF
d_gene: NA; j_gene: TRBJ1-2; v_gene: TRBV7-9; abundance: NA; CDR3nt: TGTGCCAGCAGCTTAGACTTCTATGGCTACACCTTC; CDR3aa: CASSLDFYGYTF
d_gene: NA; j_gene: TRBJ1-2; v_gene: TRBV4-1; abundance: NA; CDR3nt: TGCGCCAGCAGCCAACCTTTTGGGGGCTTATACTATGGCTACACCTTC; CDR3aa: CASSQPFGGLYYGYTF
d_gene: TRBD1; j_gene: TRBJ2-5; v_gene: TRBV28; abundance: once; CDR3nt: TGTGCCAGCAGTTCCAGGACAGGCGGCGTGGAGACCCAGTACTTC; CDR3aa: CASSSRTGGVETQYF
d_gene: NA; j_gene: TRBJ2-1; v_gene: TRBV6-4; abundance: NA; CDR3nt: TGTGCCAGCAGTGACTCGGAGGGAAATGAGCAGTTCTTC; CDR3aa: CASSDSEGNEQFF
d_gene: NA; j_gene: TRBJ2-1; v_gene: TRBV29-1; abundance: few; CDR3nt: TGCAGCGTTGCAGGGGTGGTCAATGAGCAGTTCTTC; CDR3aa: CSVAGVVNEQFF
d_gene: NA; j_gene: TRBJ1-3; v_gene: TRBV28; abundance: NA; CDR3nt: TGTGCCAGCAGTTTACGGGGGTCTGGAAACACCATATATTTT; CDR3aa: CASSLRGSGNTIYF
d_gene: TRBD1; j_gene: TRBJ2-1; v_gene: TRBV27; abundance: NA; CDR3nt: TGTGCCAGCCGAAGGACAGGTGCTTACAATGAGCAGTTCTTC; CDR3aa: CASRRTGAYNEQFF
d_gene: NA; j_gene: TRBJ2-7; v_gene: TRBV6-1; abundance: NA; CDR3nt: TGTGCCAGCAGTGAAGTTTTGGACGAGGGCTACGAGCAGTACTTC; CDR3aa: CASSEVLDEGYEQYF
d_gene: TRBD2; j_gene: TRBJ2-4; v_gene: TRBV4-2; abundance: NA; CDR3nt: TGTGCCAGCAGCCAAGAAATTGCGGGAGCGGACATTCAGTACTTC; CDR3aa: CASSQEIAGADIQYF